The 4 T cell receptor beta chains reported below all come from one sample, sequenced in a study of breast tumors, draining lymph nodes, adjacent tissues. Samples came from axillary lymph nodes draining the breast cancer. MiXCR, applied by TCRdb to the multiplex PCR reads, yields one record per CDR3 protein. The sample includes around 100,000 distinct CDR3 sequences, roughly 20% seen only once; the top ten take 1% to 1.5%. The sequenced sample consisted of axillary lymph node tissue. The receptors shown here come from a female donor with breast cancer. Some clones in this sample may be carry-over from other donors' samples.

In this sample, this clonotype turned up many times. The gene calls are TRBV4-1 and TRBJ2-7; D gene unclear. The CDR3 runs to 14 residues. Trimming removed 1 base from V and 0 bases from J, with 7 bases in between. From germline, CDR1 is MGHRA and CDR2 YSYEKL. The CDR3 sequence: CASSQGPGSYEQYF. The CDR3 DNA reads as TGCGCCAGCAGCCAAGGTCCAGGCTCCTACGAGCAGTACTTC.

This clonotype occurred many times. V usage is TRBV10-3 and J usage is TRBJ2-1; TRBD1 agrees at 7 bases. The trim removed 7 bases at V and 1 base at J, leaving 4 bases unmatched. Germline CDR1 is ENHRY and CDR2 is SYGVKD. The CDR3 loop spans 14 amino acids. In nucleotides, the CDR3 is TGTGCCATCACCGGACAGGCGTCCTACAATGAGCAGTTCTTC. This encodes CAITGQASYNEQFF.

This clonotype was counted only a few times. CDR3 in DNA: TGTGCCAGTAGTTTCCGGACAGGGGCGAACACCGGGGAGCTGTTTTTT. Its protein is CASSFRTGANTGELFF. The chain recombines TRBV19 with TRBJ2-2, with 9 nucleotides matching TRBD1. CDR3 length: 16 residues. Germline-derived CDR1 and CDR2 are LNHDA and SQIVND (reference sequence). Trimming took 5 bases from V and 0 from J; bases not matched to a gene: 4.

This clonotype was picked up many times. CDR3 in amino acids: CASSQGLRRGNQPQHF. CDR3 in DNA: TGCGCCAGCAGCCAAGGCTTAAGGAGGGGCAATCAGCCCCAGCATTTT. The chain carries TRBV4-1 and TRBJ1-5; no firm D call. Germline V lookup: CDR1 MGHRA, CDR2 YSYEKL. V was cut by 1 base and J by 2 bases, with 12 bases left in between. There are 16 residues in the CDR3.